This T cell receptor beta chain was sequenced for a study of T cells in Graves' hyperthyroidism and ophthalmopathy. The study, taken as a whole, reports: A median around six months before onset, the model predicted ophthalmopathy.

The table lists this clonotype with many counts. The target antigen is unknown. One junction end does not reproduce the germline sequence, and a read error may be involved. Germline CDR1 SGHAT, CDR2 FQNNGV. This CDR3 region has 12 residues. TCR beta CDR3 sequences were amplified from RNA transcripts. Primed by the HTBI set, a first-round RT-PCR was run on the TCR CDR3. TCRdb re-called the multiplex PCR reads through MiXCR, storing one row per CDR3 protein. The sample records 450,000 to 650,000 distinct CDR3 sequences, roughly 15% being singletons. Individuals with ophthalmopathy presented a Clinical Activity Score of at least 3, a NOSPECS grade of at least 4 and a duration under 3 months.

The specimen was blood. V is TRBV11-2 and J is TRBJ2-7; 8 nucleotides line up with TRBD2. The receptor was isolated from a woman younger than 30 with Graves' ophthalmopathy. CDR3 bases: TGTGCCAGCAGCTTAGGGGAGCGGGGGCTCATGTTC. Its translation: CASSLGERGLMF.